The next 29 T cell receptor beta chains were all read from a single sample in a study of cytomegalovirus exposure and HLA in healthy donors. PCR involved 60 Vbeta and 13 Jbeta primers. Using immunoSEQ multiplex PCR, the repertoire was profiled, and TCRdb retains in-frame clones only, with some absent. This table has about 140,000 clones, 80% appearing once. Sequenced input: PBMCs. These receptors all come from a man in his thirties or forties in good health and CMV-seronegative.

The V gene is TRBV28, the J gene TRBJ2-7; 9 nucleotides match TRBD1. The V gene's germline CDR1 is MDHEN and CDR2 SYDVKM. V lost 6 bases to trimming and J lost 6 bases; unmatched junction nucleotides: 9. The CDR3 sequence is 14 residues long. CDR3 DNA: TGTGCCAGCAGCCCCCGGGACAGGGTTTCCGAGCAGTACTTC. This sequence encodes CASSPRDRVSEQYF.

The rearrangement joins TRBV11-2 to TRBJ1-1, with D hard to call. CDR1 is SGHAT and CDR2 is FQNNGV in the germline V gene. With 5 bases removed from V and 1 base from J, the gap between germline ends came to 11 bases. This CDR3 has 14 residues. The CDR3, as DNA: TGTGCCAGCAGCCGAGGGAATCGGAACACTGAAGCTTTCTTT. It is translated as CASSRGNRNTEAFF.

The rearrangement uses TRBV7-9 and TRBJ1-4; D is uncertain. Deletions cut 5 bases from V and 5 bases from J, with 24 bases between. Per germline, CDR1 SEHNR and CDR2 FQNEAQ (reference sequence). CDR3 size: 18 residues. The CDR3 sequence: CASSPPLIGPGKNEKLFF. In DNA form, the CDR3 reads TGTGCCAGCAGCCCCCCCCTGATAGGTCCGGGGAAGAATGAAAAACTGTTTTTT. The full variable domain, its missing parts supplied by reference TRBV7-9 and TRBJ1-4, is DTGVSQNPRHKITKRGQNVTFRCDPISEHNRLYWYRQTLGQGPEFLTYFQNEAQLEKSRLLSDRFSAERPKGSFSTLEIQRTEQGDSAMYLCASSPPLIGPGKNEKLFFGSGTQLSVL.

About this clone itself: This sample includes further DNA sequences coding for the same CDR3. V is TRBV7-8 and J is TRBJ1-5, with 8 bases lining up with TRBD1. The V and J ends lost 5 bases and 2 bases, in that order; junction bases with no gene match: 2. The CDR3 totals 14 residues. In germline, CDR1 is SGHVS, CDR2 FQNEAQ. CDR3 in amino acids: CASSPDRGNQPQHF. CDR3 nucleotide sequence: TGTGCCAGCAGCCCGGACAGGGGCAATCAGCCCCAGCATTTT.

Of note for this clone: An end of the junction differs from the germline gene, which may be a read error. The V call is TRBV6-1, the J call TRBJ1-2; perhaps TRBD1 as D (6 bases). The germline V gene has CDR1 MNHNS and CDR2 SASEGT. This CDR3 is 15 amino acids long. CDR3 coding DNA: TGTGCCAGCAGTGACTATACAGGGTTGCAGGTAGATCACCTCTTC. It specifies CASSDYTGLQVDHLF.

J is TRBJ1-3 and V is TRBV15; TRBD1 matches 9 bases. CDR3 length equals 14 residues. V lost 6 bases, J lost 2 bases, and 2 bases stayed unmatched. Germline V gene data show CDR1 as LNHNV and CDR2 as YYDKDF (reference sequence). The CDR3 here is CATRRDRAGNTIYF. The CDR3, as DNA: TGTGCCACCAGGCGGGACAGGGCTGGAAACACCATATATTTT.

This clone was counted a few times. The rearrangement links TRBV5-5 to TRBJ1-1; no clear D gene. The V end lost 6 bases, the J end lost 2 bases, and 14 bases lay between the germline ends. The germline gives CDR1 SGHKS, CDR2 YYEKEE (reference sequence). The CDR3 consists of 14 residues. CDR3 DNA: TGTGCCAGCACCCCCGCAGCGGGAAACACTGAAGCTTTCTTT. Residues: CASTPAAGNTEAFF.

The chain combines TRBV7-9 with TRBJ2-7, with D perhaps TRBD2 (6 bases). V shed 1 base and J shed 7 bases, with 8 bases lying between them. The CDR3 has 12 residues. Germline CDR1 SEHNR, CDR2 FQNEAQ (reference sequence). Written as DNA, the CDR3 is TGTGCCAGCAGCTTAGGTCGGGGGGAGCAGTACTTC. Protein: CASSLGRGEQYF.

V is TRBV9 and J is TRBJ2-7; no definite D call. The germline V gene encodes CDR1 SGDLS and CDR2 YYNGEE. This CDR3 is built from 14 residues. The V gene lost 1 base and the J gene lost 2 bases, with 10 bases spanning the gap. CDR3 coding DNA: TGTGCCAGCAGCGTAAACCCGACACCCTACGAGCAGTACTTC. Its protein is CASSVNPTPYEQYF.

The rearrangement joins TRBV5-1 to TRBJ2-1; 11 bases are shared with TRBD2. CDR3 length equals 16 residues. The germline V gene has CDR1 SGHRS and CDR2 YFSETQ. The trim removed 4 bases at V and 6 bases at J, leaving 9 bases unmatched. The CDR3 is CASSPPTSGNSNEQFF. Written as DNA, the CDR3 is TGCGCCAGCAGCCCCCCGACTAGCGGGAACTCCAATGAGCAGTTCTTC.

Only one count was recorded for this clone. The chain links TRBV30 to TRBJ1-1; tentatively, D is TRBD1 (5 bases). The CDR3 consists of 11 residues. CDR1 and CDR2 from the germline V gene are GTSNPN and SVGIG (reference sequence). V was cut by 7 bases and J by 1 base, with 7 bases left in between. The CDR3 spells CALDKNTEAFF. The DNA for the CDR3 is TGTGCCTTGGACAAGAACACTGAAGCTTTCTTT.

V usage is TRBV28 and J usage is TRBJ2-2; D possibly corresponds to TRBD1 (6 bases). CDR1 and CDR2 from the germline V gene are MDHEN and SYDVKM. This CDR3 has 14 amino acids. Between the trimmed V and J ends, which lost 6 bases and 0 bases, there was a span of 8 bases. The CDR3 sequence: CASRDRTNTGELFF. In DNA form, the CDR3 reads TGTGCCAGCAGGGACAGAACGAACACCGGGGAGCTGTTTTTT.

The chain uses TRBV7-8 and TRBJ2-7; possibly TRBD2 for D (6 bases). The germline V gene has CDR1 SGHVS and CDR2 FQNEAQ. V was shortened by 5 bases and J by 4 bases, with 9 bases between the two germline ends. This CDR3 contains 12 residues. The CDR3 spells CASSGGIYEQYF. The CDR3 DNA reads as TGTGCCAGCAGCGGGGGGATTTACGAGCAGTACTTC.

This chain uses TRBV5-1 with TRBJ2-4, with 9 bases aligning to TRBD2. The CDR3 has 19 amino acids. In germline, CDR1 is SGHRS, CDR2 YFSETQ. The J segment lost 0 bases and the V segment lost 0 bases, leaving 10 bases of the junction unmatched. Here the CDR3 DNA reads TGCGCCAGCAGCTTGGCTCTGGGAGCGGGGGGCCTAGCCAAAAACATTCAGTACTTC. Translation: CASSLALGAGGLAKNIQYF.

This chain links TRBV5-1 with TRBJ2-6, with 8 bases fitting TRBD1. Germline-derived CDR1 and CDR2 are SGHRS and YFSETQ. The CDR3 totals 16 residues. Trimming removed 3 bases from V and 4 bases from J; junction bases left unmatched: 6. The CDR3: CASSSRTGNGANVLTF. CDR3 DNA sequence: TGCGCCAGCAGCTCGAGGACAGGGAACGGGGCCAACGTCCTGACTTTC.

This clone was recorded only once. J is TRBJ2-1 and V is TRBV27; a weak D match, TRBD1 (6 bases). CDR3 length: 15 residues. CDR1 is MNHEY, CDR2 SMNVEV, per germline (reference sequence). V lost 5 bases and J lost 0, with 11 bases in between. CDR3 protein: CASSPRTASYNEQFF. DNA of the CDR3: TGTGCCAGCAGTCCCCGGACAGCCTCCTACAATGAGCAGTTCTTC.

Turning to this clone: The junction departs from germline at one end; a sequencing error may be responsible. The chain is built from TRBV6-5 and TRBJ2-1, with D maybe TRBD2 (5 bases). This CDR3 is 15 amino acids long. From germline, CDR1 is MNHEY and CDR2 SVGAGI. The CDR3 nucleotides are TGTGCCAGCAGGTTACGGGGAGACTCCTTCAATGAGCAGTTCTTC. It yields the protein CASRLRGDSFNEQFF.

J is TRBJ2-5 and V is TRBV28, with D possibly matching TRBD2 (6 bases). The germline V gene has CDR1 MDHEN and CDR2 SYDVKM. Trimming stripped 11 bases from V and 3 bases from J, with 13 bases between. The CDR3 sequence is 12 residues long. The DNA of the CDR3 is TGTGCCTCGGGGGTACAGAAAGAGACCCAGTACTTC. It codes for CASGVQKETQYF.

This clone was counted a single time. This rearrangement joins TRBV25-1 to TRBJ2-2; a possible D gene is TRBD2 (5 bases). With 1 base removed from V and 0 bases from J, the gap between germline ends came to 9 bases. The CDR3 sequence is 16 residues long. From germline, CDR1 is MGHDK and CDR2 SYGVNS. CDR3 nucleotides: TGTGCCAGCAGTGAATTGGACTCCGCGAACACCGGGGAGCTGTTTTTT. This codes for CASSELDSANTGELFF.

The genes are TRBV7-3 and TRBJ2-2; a weak D match, TRBD1 (6 bases). The V end was cut by 1 base, the J end by 0 bases, with 9 bases between. CDR3 length equals 16 residues. Germline V gene sequence: CDR1 SGHTA, CDR2 FQGTGA. The CDR3 is CASSLNPGANTGELFF. CDR3 nucleotides: TGTGCCAGCAGCTTAAATCCAGGGGCGAACACCGGGGAGCTGTTTTTT.

The chain employs TRBV5-1 and TRBJ1-2, with a possible D match to TRBD1 (6 bases). Trimming removed 0 bases from V and 2 bases from J, with 11 bases in between. Germline V gene data show CDR1 as SGHRS and CDR2 as YFSETQ. CDR3 length: 15 amino acids. CDR3 sequence reads: CASSLADRNNYGYTF. In nucleotides, the CDR3 is TGCGCCAGCAGCTTGGCCGACAGGAACAACTATGGCTACACCTTC.

The CDR3 DNA follows: TGCGCCAGCAGCTTGGACGGGACAGGGGAAGAGACCCAGTACTTC. Residues: CASSLDGTGEETQYF. The V call is TRBV5-1, the J call TRBJ2-5; 10 nucleotides align to TRBD1. Germline trimming cut 0 bases from V and 3 bases from J; bases unmatched to any gene: 2. CDR3 length equals 15 residues. Per the germline V gene, CDR1 is SGHRS and CDR2 is YFSETQ.

The gene calls are TRBV6-5 and TRBJ1-2; D is uncertain. Germline lookup yields CDR1 MNHEY and CDR2 SVGAGI. V was clipped by 3 bases and J by 4 bases, with 12 bases between them. The CDR3 is made up of 14 amino acids. CDR3 nucleotide sequence: TGTGCCAGCAGTTATTCCCCCGAGGGCTATGGCTACACCTTC. Protein: CASSYSPEGYGYTF.

This rearrangement joins TRBV11-2 to TRBJ1-3; TRBD1 might be the D (5 bases). V was trimmed by 0 bases and J by 0 bases, leaving 21 bases between them. Germline V gives CDR1 SGHAT, CDR2 FQNNGV. The CDR3 runs 20 residues. The CDR3 sequence: CASSLDLLRDRHPSGNTIYF. The CDR3 DNA is TGTGCCAGCAGCTTAGATTTACTCCGAGACAGACACCCCTCTGGAAACACCATATATTTT.

The rearrangement links TRBV9 to TRBJ1-1; D possibly corresponds to TRBD1 (6 bases). Germline V gene data show CDR1 as SGDLS and CDR2 as YYNGEE. V dropped 4 bases and J dropped 1 base, with 14 bases sitting between them. The CDR3 is 15 amino acids. The CDR3 loop is CASSPRTDENTEAFF. The DNA for the CDR3 is TGTGCCAGCAGCCCAAGGACAGACGAGAACACTGAAGCTTTCTTT.

The genes are TRBV19 and TRBJ1-1; TRBD1 matches 8 bases. The CDR3 has 15 amino acids. Trimming cost V 6 bases and J 3 bases; bases outside gene matches: 9. Germline lookup yields CDR1 LNHDA and CDR2 SQIVND (reference sequence). CDR3 amino acids: CASSVDRAKDTEAFF. In DNA form, the CDR3 reads TGTGCCAGTAGCGTGGACAGGGCGAAGGACACTGAAGCTTTCTTT. The full variable domain, rest sourced from reference TRBV19 and TRBJ1-1, is DGGITQSPKYLFRKEGQNVTLSCEQNLNHDAMYWYRQDPGQGLRLIYYSQIVNDFQKGDIAEGYSVSREKKESFPLTVTSAQKNPTAFYLCASSVDRAKDTEAFFGQGTRLTVV.

The chain carries TRBV2 and TRBJ1-2; 8 bases align to TRBD1. From germline, CDR1 is SNHLY and CDR2 FYNNEI. The CDR3 spans 14 residues. J was trimmed by 5 bases and V by 6 bases; bases with no gene match: 8. This CDR3 is CASRGGQGLYGYTF. The CDR3 DNA is TGTGCCAGCAGGGGCGGACAGGGCCTATATGGCTACACCTTC.

V usage is TRBV6-5 and J usage is TRBJ1-4, with a weak D call TRBD1 (6 bases). The CDR3 runs to 16 residues. Trimming stripped 0 bases from V and 7 bases from J, with 15 bases between. In germline, CDR1 is MNHEY, CDR2 SVGAGI. The CDR3 coding sequence is TGTGCCAGCAGTTACTCGGAAGGGGGTAATGGTGAAAAACTGTTTTTT. Residues: CASSYSEGGNGEKLFF.

This chain connects TRBV6-5 to TRBJ2-7; D is possibly TRBD2 (5 bases). CDR3 size: 15 residues. Germline assignment: CDR1 MNHEY and CDR2 SVGAGI. With 6 bases removed from V and 2 bases from J, the gap between germline ends came to 17 bases. CDR3 sequence reads: CASSPTRGSPYEQYF. The CDR3 DNA follows: TGTGCCAGCAGCCCCACCCGAGGGAGCCCCTACGAGCAGTACTTC.